This paragraph reports one T cell receptor beta chain. The antigen it recognizes is unknown. Qualities for individual bases were not recorded, and no much larger clone is one base off. Reads for this sample came from an Illumina NovaSeq 6000. TCRalpha and TCRbeta cDNA libraries were built by 5'RACE with constant-segment primers, adding sample barcodes and unique molecular identifiers. Trizol reagent was used to extract RNA from every sample. Library amplification was performed in two PCR steps, and a second sample barcode and Illumina TruSeq adapters were introduced in the second step. The libraries were sequenced on an Illumina NovaSeq using 2 x 150 bp paired-end reads. The authors' pipeline ran thus. Demultiplexing of reads and collapsing into UMI-guided consensus sequences were performed with migec v1.2.7. Using mixcr v2.1.11, UMI consensuses were aligned to TRA and TRB V and J templates and then assembled into clonotypes. Expanded or contracted clonotypes were those called significant by both edgeR and NoisET, with noise models trained on biological replicates. For edgeR calls, a false discovery rate-adjusted p below 0.01 and a log2 fold-change threshold of 1 were applied. PCA with hierarchical clustering of max-normalized trajectories of the 1000 most abundant clonotypes was used as exploratory dynamics analysis. Each responding clone was given a CD4 or CD8 phenotype based on the CD4+ and CD8+ repertoires, which had been sequenced separately. Using fastp at Q25 and MiXCR, TCRdb reprocessed the public reads and kept productive beta chains. All rows with the same CDR3 protein become a single entry with the most common DNA and genes. The V and J calls here are based on TCRdb, not the publication. Counted in this sample were 290,000 or so distinct CDR3 sequences; 19% of them appeared once. The top ten hold over 20% of the sample.

Looking up the germline V gene yields CDR1 SNHLY and CDR2 FYNNEI. From the cysteine through the phenylalanine, the CDR3 covers 13 amino acids. Here the CDR3 DNA is all that survives: 39 bases in frame from base 1. V sheds 8 bases and J sheds 2 bases, leaving 12 bases between their ends. This sample was taken from a study of T-cell memory formation after mild COVID-19 (dated by TCRdb to the early 2020s). With regard to the full study: TCR sequence clusters from the two donors were found to be largely donor specific. In a couple of donors, T-cell clones that expanded and contracted after mild COVID-19 were tracked by sequencing TCRalpha and TCRbeta repertoires over time. Two young, previously healthy adult volunteers, one female and one male, were included in the cohort.

PBMCs were isolated by Ficoll-Paque density gradient centrifugation. Summary of the overall study and its limitations: Contracting CD4+ clones appeared mostly in the CM and EM memory subsets, whereas CD8+ clones were enriched in EMRA. Balanced CD4/CD8 phenotypes were observed for clones contracting from day 15 to 85, whereas a bias towards CD4+ was observed for a second wave of clones expanding from day 15 to 37. The study included only a couple of mild cases, and larger cohorts that include severe cases with pre-infection samples were judged to be necessary. The second-wave clones that peaked on day 37 were not confirmed to be SARS-CoV-2 specific. The detection of some responding clones in pre-infection memory suggests that pre-existing cross-reactive memory T cells joined the SARS-CoV-2 response.

The receptor chain draws on TRBV2 and TRBJ1-1; a tentative D call is TRBD1 (6 bases match). This clonotype originated in a man between 18 and 29 years old who had mild COVID-19 (a few samples of this study predate the infection). The sample titles of this study are shuffled in the database, so cell type and time point are left out; the donor was told from shared clones. The sample consisted of PBMCs or a T cell subset sorted from them (not recorded which). The CDR3 region has the sequence CASGGQRNTEAFF. In nucleotides, the sequence is TGTGCCAGCGGAGGACAGAGAAACACTGAAGCTTTCTTT.